The entry below gives a single TCR beta chain sequence along with its context. This sample is part of a study of blood T cell repertoires in COVID-19. V was shortened by 7 bases and J by 3 bases, with 7 bases between the two germline ends. The CDR3 contains 12 residues. Germline V gives CDR1 LNHDA, CDR2 SQIVND (reference sequence). Assay used: immunoSEQ multiplex PCR; TCRdb lists only in-frame clones, some missing. The table includes about 150,000 clones, around three quarters detected once. The rearrangement joins TRBV19 to TRBJ2-1, with D unresolved. Sequencing was carried out using peripheral blood. This TCR came from a man of 80 years or more with acute or convalescent COVID-19. CDR3 loop: CASIDLYNEQFF. In DNA, the CDR3 is TGTGCCAGTATAGATCTCTACAATGAGCAGTTCTTC.